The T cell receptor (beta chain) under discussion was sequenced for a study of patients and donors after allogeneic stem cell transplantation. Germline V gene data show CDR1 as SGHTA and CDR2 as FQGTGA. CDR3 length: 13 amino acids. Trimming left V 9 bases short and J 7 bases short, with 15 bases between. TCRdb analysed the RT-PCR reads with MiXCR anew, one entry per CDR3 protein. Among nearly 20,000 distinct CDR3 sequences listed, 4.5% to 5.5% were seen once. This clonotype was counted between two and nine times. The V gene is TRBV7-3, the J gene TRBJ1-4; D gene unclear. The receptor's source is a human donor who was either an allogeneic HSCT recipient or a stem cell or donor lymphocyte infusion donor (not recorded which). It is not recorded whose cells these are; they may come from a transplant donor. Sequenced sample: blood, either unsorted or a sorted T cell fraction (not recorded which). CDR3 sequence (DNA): TGTGCCAGTCCTCGACCTATTATTGAAAAACTGTTTTTT. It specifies CASPRPIIEKLFF.